One and the same sample provided the 27 T cell receptor beta chains below, sequenced in a study of OX40 agonist ivuxolimab in advanced cancers. Preparation of the library involved the immunoSEQ multiplex PCR assay. TCRdb holds this immuneACCESS table with in-frame rearrangements only. Some clones are missing; in checked studies, unresolved V genes explain under half, and the rest has no known cause. Recorded for this sample are about 50,000 clones; 82% of them occurred a single time. Approximately 1.8% of the sample belongs to the ten largest clones. The sample was CD4+ or CD8+ T cells sorted from blood, taken in a trial of the OX40 agonist ivuxolimab. These receptors were obtained from an adult with an advanced solid tumor such as melanoma, head and neck, liver or kidney cancer.

The V and J genes are TRBV7-8 and TRBJ2-4; D may be TRBD2 (5 bases). The CDR3 spans 15 residues. V was trimmed by 5 bases and J by 2 bases, leaving 13 bases between them. The germline gives CDR1 SGHVS, CDR2 FQNEAQ. The CDR3 DNA is TGTGCCAGCAGCCCGCTGCCGGGGACCAAAAACATTCAGTACTTC. Translated, it gives CASSPLPGTKNIQYF.

The V gene is TRBV19, the J gene TRBJ2-2; perhaps TRBD2 as D (5 bases). The CDR3 contains 16 residues. Looked up from germline, CDR1 is LNHDA and CDR2 is SQIVND (reference sequence). V dropped 3 bases and J dropped 0 bases, with 11 bases sitting between them. CDR3 sequence (DNA): TGTGCCAGTAGTATCGGCCGAGGGCCGAACACCGGGGAGCTGTTTTTT. Amino acids: CASSIGRGPNTGELFF.

The chain uses TRBV7-9 and TRBJ2-1; 7 bases align to TRBD2. The V and J ends lost 2 bases and 9 bases, in that order; junction bases with no gene match: 7. The germline V gene encodes CDR1 SEHNR and CDR2 FQNEAQ (reference sequence). This CDR3 contains 14 residues. The DNA of the CDR3 is TGTGCCAGCAGCTTAACCGGGACTACCGGTGAGCAGTTCTTC. Translated: CASSLTGTTGEQFF.

The J gene is TRBJ2-1, the V gene TRBV6-5; 10 nucleotides match TRBD2. The CDR3 consists of 15 residues. Germline-derived CDR1 and CDR2 are MNHEY and SVGAGI. The V and J ends lost 1 base and 5 bases, in that order; junction bases with no gene match: 2. The CDR3 nucleotides read TGTGCCAGCAGTTACTTACTAGCGGGGAACAATGAGCAGTTCTTC. Protein: CASSYLLAGNNEQFF.

The chain has TRBV25-1 and TRBJ1-1; 8 bases fit TRBD1. CDR3 size: 17 residues. In germline, CDR1 is MGHDK, CDR2 SYGVNS. Trimming took 6 bases from V and 0 from J; bases not matched to a gene: 12. Here the CDR3 DNA reads TGTGCCAGCAGGAGTACGGGACAGGTCCTCATGAACACTGAAGCTTTCTTT. Protein sequence: CASRSTGQVLMNTEAFF.

This chain joins TRBV14 and TRBJ2-7, with unresolved D. Trimming cost V 1 base and J 0 bases, with 13 bases left between them. The CDR3 contains 16 residues. Germline assignment: CDR1 SGHDN and CDR2 FVKESK. The CDR3 DNA is TGTGCCAGCAGCCAAGCATCCGGGTTCAGCTCCTACGAGCAGTACTTC. Residues: CASSQASGFSSYEQYF.

This clone turned up a few times. The rearrangement joins TRBV9 to TRBJ1-6; D remains ambiguous. This CDR3 region has 13 residues. Between the trimmed V and J ends, which lost 4 bases and 5 bases, there was a span of 7 bases. Germline CDR1 and CDR2: SGDLS and YYNGEE. The CDR3 coding sequence is TGTGCCAGCAGCCTCACAGATAATTCACCCCTCCACTTT. Residues: CASSLTDNSPLHF.

The J gene is TRBJ1-1, the V gene TRBV4-3, with D maybe TRBD1 (6 bases). V gave up 1 base and J gave up 7 bases, with 19 bases separating them. The germline V gene encodes CDR1 LGHNA and CDR2 YSLEER. The CDR3 runs to 16 residues. The CDR3 DNA is TGCGCCAGCAGCCAAGTGCAACAGGGAGGTAAGAATGAAGCTTTCTTT. Protein: CASSQVQQGGKNEAFF.

The chain carries TRBV6-1 and TRBJ1-2; the D gene is possibly TRBD1 (5 bases). The germline gives CDR1 MNHNS, CDR2 SASEGT. The CDR3 spans 14 residues. The ends were cut back, 1 base at V and 7 bases at J, with 13 bases in the middle. CDR3 sequence reads: CASSEGPGIRGYTF. The CDR3 nucleotides read TGTGCCAGCAGTGAAGGTCCAGGGATTCGTGGCTACACCTTC.

The genes are TRBV30 and TRBJ2-2; 7 bases are shared with TRBD2. Trimming removed 0 bases from V and 5 bases from J; junction bases left unmatched: 6. CDR3 length equals 15 residues. The germline CDR1 and CDR2 sequences are GTSNPN and SVGIG (reference sequence). Here the CDR3 DNA reads TGTGCCTGGAGTGTACCGGGGGGATCGACCGGGGAGCTGTTTTTT. As protein: CAWSVPGGSTGELFF. Based on the CDR3 plus reference TRBV30 and TRBJ2-2, the full variable domain is SQTIHQWPATLVQPVGSPLSLECTVEGTSNPNLYWYRQAAGRGLQLLFYSVGIGQISSEVPQNLSASRPQDRQFILSSKKLLLSDSGFYLCAWSVPGGSTGELFFGEGSRLTVL.

This rearrangement joins TRBV19 to TRBJ1-3; D gene uncertain. V lost 6 bases and J lost 4, with 16 bases in between. Germline assignment: CDR1 LNHDA and CDR2 SQIVND (reference sequence). The CDR3 runs 15 residues. The CDR3 coding sequence is TGTGCCAGTAGCCCTCAGGCGTTGGGAGGAAACACCATATATTTT. It is translated as CASSPQALGGNTIYF.

This clone has just one count. CDR3 sequence reads: CASSQPLSAGGWDEQYF. The CDR3 DNA sequence: TGCGCCAGCAGCCAACCCCTAAGTGCGGGGGGCTGGGACGAGCAGTACTTC. The chain couples TRBV4-1 to TRBJ2-7; 8 bases align to TRBD2. CDR3 length equals 17 residues. Germline V gene lookup returns CDR1 MGHRA and CDR2 YSYEKL. V shed 2 bases, J shed 5 bases, and the junction held 14 bases outside the gene matches.

This clone was seen only a few times. This chain connects TRBV7-3 to TRBJ2-7; D tentatively reads TRBD1 or TRBD2 (5 bases each). CDR1 and CDR2 (germline): SGHTA, FQGTGA. Trimming took 2 bases from V and 5 from J, leaving 22 bases between them. The CDR3 has 17 residues. The CDR3 region is CASSLRGSGTGRDEQYF. The CDR3, as DNA: TGTGCCAGCAGCTTACGTGGATCCGGGACGGGCCGGGACGAGCAGTACTTC. Variable domain in full (rest from reference TRBV7-3 and TRBJ2-7): GAGVSQTPSNKVTEKGKYVELRCDPISGHTALYWYRQSLGQGPEFLIYFQGTGAADDSGLPNDRFFAVRPEGSVSTLKIQRTERGDSAVYLCASSLRGSGTGRDEQYFGPGTRLTVT.

V usage is TRBV19 and J usage is TRBJ1-2, with 8 bases fitting TRBD1. In germline, CDR1 is LNHDA, CDR2 SQIVND (reference sequence). V dropped 4 bases and J dropped 2; count of bases not matched to a gene: 0. The length of the CDR3 is 13 residues. The CDR3 here is CASSNRGNYGYTF. CDR3 nucleotide sequence: TGTGCCAGTAGTAACAGGGGGAACTATGGCTACACCTTC. Together with reference TRBV19 and TRBJ1-2, the CDR3 gives the full variable domain: DGGITQSPKYLFRKEGQNVTLSCEQNLNHDAMYWYRQDPGQGLRLIYYSQIVNDFQKGDIAEGYSVSREKKESFPLTVTSAQKNPTAFYLCASSNRGNYGYTFGSGTRLTVV.

The V and J genes are TRBV6-5 and TRBJ1-2; TRBD1 matches 9 bases. The CDR3 totals 16 residues. V was clipped by 0 bases and J by 4 bases; unmatched bases: 6. Per germline, CDR1 MNHEY and CDR2 SVGAGI. In DNA, the CDR3 is TGTGCCAGCAGTTACTCGAGAACAGGGGGCGGCTATGGCTACACCTTC. This encodes CASSYSRTGGGYGYTF.

The V and J genes are TRBV27 and TRBJ1-4; D is perhaps TRBD1 (6 bases). CDR3 length: 15 amino acids. CDR1 and CDR2 (germline): MNHEY, SMNVEV (reference sequence). The V end lost 4 bases, the J end lost 3 bases, and 12 bases lay between the germline ends. The CDR3 nucleotides read TGTGCCAGCAGTTCCGTGGGGGCGGCTAATGAAAAACTGTTTTTT. This codes for CASSSVGAANEKLFF.

This clone was seen just once. The chain links TRBV4-2 to TRBJ2-1, with a possible D match to TRBD2 (7 bases). The CDR3 covers 14 residues. Between the trimmed V and J ends, which lost 8 bases and 8 bases, there was a span of 19 bases. Per the germline V gene, CDR1 is LGHNA and CDR2 is YNFKEQ. The DNA for the CDR3 is TGTGCCAGCGCCGCCCGCCCGGGGGGCTATGAGCAGTTCTTC. Amino acids: CASAARPGGYEQFF.

CDR3: CASSSGGVETQYF. The CDR3 region has the DNA TGTGCCAGCTCGTCCGGGGGGGTAGAGACCCAGTACTTC. This sequence joins TRBV25-1 and TRBJ2-5; 8 positions match TRBD2. Germline assignment: CDR1 MGHDK and CDR2 SYGVNS. The CDR3 has 13 amino acids. The junction had 6 bases not matched to a gene; V was cut back by 8 bases and J by 4 bases. Combining the CDR3 with reference TRBV25-1 and TRBJ2-5 gives the whole variable domain EADIYQTPRYLVIGTGKKITLECSQTMGHDKMYWYQQDPGMELHLIHYSYGVNSTEKGDLSSESTVSRIRTEHFPLTLESARPSHTSQYLCASSSGGVETQYFGPGTRLLVL.

This clone has just a few counts. The chain uses TRBV15 and TRBJ2-7; 7 nucleotides agree with TRBD2. The CDR3 is 14 amino acids. Looked up from germline, CDR1 is LNHNV and CDR2 is YYDKDF (reference sequence). V was pared by 1 base and J by 6 bases, with 6 bases of the junction left unmatched. The DNA for the CDR3 is TGTGCCACCAGCAGAGTGGGGGGGGTCGGCGAGCAGTACTTC. This gives the protein CATSRVGGVGEQYF.

This clone has a handful of counts. The CDR3: CASSLPKTGGTNTQYF. The DNA for the CDR3 is TGTGCCAGCAGCTTACCTAAGACAGGGGGCACCAATACGCAGTATTTT. The chain joins TRBV7-2 to TRBJ2-3; TRBD1 matches 10 bases. Germline lookup yields CDR1 SGHTA and CDR2 FQGNSA. This CDR3 contains 16 residues. V trimming: 2 bases; J trimming: 7 bases; junction bases outside the gene matches: 9. Supplemented by reference TRBV7-2 and TRBJ2-3, the full variable domain reads GAGVSQSPSNKVTEKGKDVELRCDPISGHTALYWYRQSLGQGLEFLIYFQGNSAPDKSGLPSDRFSAERTGGSVSTLTIQRTQQEDSAVYLCASSLPKTGGTNTQYFGPGTRLTVL.

This clone was seen a few times. It is unclear where the CDR3 begins or ends on the DNA, so no DNA is shown, and the CDR3 is as TCRdb lists it. This chain uses TRBV6-5 with TRBJ2-1; no DNA check was done on the table's D call, TRBD2. From germline, CDR1 is MNHEY and CDR2 SVGAGI. Counting both end residues, the CDR3 totals 15 amino acids. CDR3 protein: CASSSSGGNYNEQFF.

The V call is TRBV2, the J call TRBJ1-2; D gene ambiguous. V was pared by 3 bases and J by 4 bases, with 9 bases between. This CDR3 region has 13 residues. The V gene's germline CDR1 is SNHLY and CDR2 FYNNEI. The CDR3 region has the DNA TGTGCCAGCAGTGATAAGGTTTTCTATGGCTACACCTTC. It translates to CASSDKVFYGYTF.

Concerning this clone itself: Other DNA sequences in the same sample also yield this CDR3. The rearrangement links TRBV27 to TRBJ2-3; D uncertain. Trimming took 0 bases from V and 0 from J, leaving 1 base between them. Germline V gives CDR1 MNHEY, CDR2 SMNVEV (reference sequence). The CDR3 totals 13 residues. This chain's CDR3 is CASSLSSTDTQYF. CDR3 nucleotide sequence: TGTGCCAGCAGTTTATCTAGCACAGATACGCAGTATTTT.

The CDR3 reads CASSPGRGKFTGELFF. In nucleotides, the CDR3 is TGTGCCAGCAGTCCCGGACGGGGGAAGTTCACCGGGGAGCTGTTTTTT. V gene TRBV5-4 combines with J gene TRBJ2-2; D might be TRBD2 (6 bases). Trimming shortened V by 5 bases and J by 4 bases, and 18 bases separated the two germline ends. There are 16 residues in the CDR3. Per the germline V gene, CDR1 is SGHNT and CDR2 is YYREEE (reference sequence).

V and J are TRBV7-8 and TRBJ1-2; D perhaps matches TRBD1 (6 bases). Germline lookup yields CDR1 SGHVS and CDR2 FQNEAQ. There are 14 residues in the CDR3. Trimming cost V 2 bases and J 6 bases, with 13 bases left between them. This chain's CDR3 is CASSLNRVWDGYTF. CDR3 nucleotides: TGTGCCAGCAGCTTAAACAGGGTTTGGGATGGCTACACCTTC.

J is TRBJ2-6 and V is TRBV30; D is ambiguous. This CDR3 is built from 16 residues. The germline V gene has CDR1 GTSNPN and CDR2 SVGIG (reference sequence). The V end was cut by 5 bases, the J end by 2 bases, with 16 bases between. In DNA form, the CDR3 reads TGTGCCTGGGGCGGACCTGTTTTAGCTGGGGCCAACGTCCTGACTTTC. Translating gives CAWGGPVLAGANVLTF.

This clone was seen a handful of times. The gene calls are TRBV29-1 and TRBJ2-7; 8 positions match TRBD1. This CDR3 has 15 residues. Germline values: CDR1 SQVTM, CDR2 ANQGSEA. With V trimmed by 5 bases and J by 6 bases, 15 bases remained unmatched. The DNA of the CDR3 is TGCAGCGTTTCCCCCGGGACAGGTTTGGGCTCCGAGCAGTACTTC. This codes for CSVSPGTGLGSEQYF.